Shown below are 31 T cell receptor beta chains from a single sample sequenced in a study of blood T cell repertoires in COVID-19. Profiled with immunoSEQ multiplex PCR; TCRdb holds only in-frame clones, not every one. The table lists about 250,000 clones, roughly 82% of them singletons. Sequenced sample: peripheral blood. All receptors come from a woman older than 75 with COVID-19, enrolled during active disease.

This chain links TRBV12-3 or TRBV12-4 with TRBJ1-5; D unresolved. V was trimmed by 4 bases and J by 0 bases, leaving 4 bases between them. The CDR3 loop spans 13 amino acids. In nucleotides, the CDR3 is TGTGCCAGCAGTTGGAGTAGCAATCAGCCCCAGCATTTT. Translation gives CASSWSSNQPQHF.

V gene TRBV5-4 combines with J gene TRBJ2-5; TRBD2 is a possible D gene (6 bases). CDR3 length: 13 residues. The germline gives CDR1 SGHNT, CDR2 YYREEE (reference sequence). Trimming removed 4 bases from V and 5 bases from J, with 12 bases in between. As DNA, the CDR3 is TGTGCCAGCAGCCCATGGGAGGCGGAGACCCAGTACTTC. Translation gives CASSPWEAETQYF. Looking up the rest from reference TRBV5-4 and TRBJ2-5 gives the full variable domain: ETGVTQSPTHLIKTRGQQVTLRCSSQSGHNTVSWYQQALGQGPQFIFQYYREEENGRGNFPPRFSGLQFPNYSSELNVNALELDDSALYLCASSPWEAETQYFGPGTRLLVL.

The rearrangement uses TRBV5-1 and TRBJ2-1, with D maybe TRBD2 (6 bases). The CDR3 contains 13 residues. Per germline, CDR1 SGHRS and CDR2 YFSETQ. Trimming cost V 4 bases and J 5 bases, with 10 bases left between them. The CDR3 is CASSGGLHNEQFF. The DNA of the CDR3 is TGCGCCAGCAGCGGAGGACTACACAATGAGCAGTTCTTC.

The J gene is TRBJ1-2, the V gene TRBV19, with D maybe TRBD1 (6 bases). The CDR3 has 15 amino acids. V gave up 8 bases and J gave up 4 bases, with 20 bases separating them. The germline V gene encodes CDR1 LNHDA and CDR2 SQIVND (reference sequence). This chain's CDR3 is CASSRTRGRGYGYTF. The DNA of the CDR3 is TGTGCCAGTTCTCGCACTCGGGGCAGGGGCTATGGCTACACCTTC.

The chain is built from TRBV6-1 and TRBJ2-7; 11 bases line up with TRBD1. Per germline, CDR1 MNHNS and CDR2 SASEGT. The CDR3 runs to 15 residues. CDR3 protein: CASCEPGQGVYEQYV. As DNA, the CDR3 is TGTGCCAGCTGTGAGCCGGGACAGGGGGTATACGAGCAGTACGTC.

This clone was observed a single time. The chain combines TRBV10-3 with TRBJ2-7; either TRBD1 or TRBD2 may fit D (7 bases each). Trimming left V 10 bases short and J 0 bases short, with 16 bases between. Per germline, CDR1 ENHRY and CDR2 SYGVKD. The CDR3 runs 14 residues. CDR3 nucleotide sequence: TGTGCCACCAGACAGGGACTAAGCTCCTACGAGCAGTACGTC. It codes for CATRQGLSSYEQYV.

The rearrangement links TRBV18 to TRBJ1-1, with D uncertain. The V and J ends lost 0 bases and 10 bases respectively, with 18 bases between them. The CDR3 length is 15 residues. Germline CDR1 is KGHSH and CDR2 is LQKENI. The DNA for the CDR3 is TGTGCCAGCTCACCACCGGGCACTCCTAAACCAGGAGCTTTCTTT. This translates into CASSPPGTPKPGAFF.

The J gene is TRBJ2-3, the V gene TRBV5-4, with 9 bases lining up with TRBD2. J was trimmed by 5 bases and V by 0 bases; bases with no gene match: 7. There are 16 residues in the CDR3. CDR1 and CDR2 (germline): SGHNT, YYREEE (reference sequence). The CDR3 DNA reads as TGTGCCAGCAGCTTGGAGAGCGGGGGGCTGGGAGATACGCAGTATTTT. Translation: CASSLESGGLGDTQYF.

The V gene is TRBV21-1, the J gene TRBJ2-1; the listed D gene, TRBD1, was not tested against the DNA. TRBV21-1 is a pseudogene. The CDR3 spans 17 residues. CDR3 amino acids: CASSTRNRGDSYNEQFF. CDR3 bases: TGTGCCAGCAGCACACGAAACAGGGGGGACTCCTACAATGAGCAGTTCTTC.

This chain joins TRBV7-9 and TRBJ2-3; D unclear. This CDR3 region has 13 residues. V shed 1 base and J shed 8 bases, with 10 bases lying between them. Germline lookup yields CDR1 SEHNR and CDR2 FQNEAQ (reference sequence). This CDR3 reads CASSLEDFSTQYF. In DNA form, the CDR3 reads TGTGCCAGCAGCTTAGAAGACTTCTCTACGCAGTATTTT. Looking up the rest from reference TRBV7-9 and TRBJ2-3 gives the full variable domain: DTGVSQNPRHKITKRGQNVTFRCDPISEHNRLYWYRQTLGQGPEFLTYFQNEAQLEKSRLLSDRFSAERPKGSFSTLEIQRTEQGDSAMYLCASSLEDFSTQYFGPGTRLTVL.

The table lists this clone with a count of one. The rearrangement uses TRBV5-4 and TRBJ1-2; possible D gene TRBD1, 6 bases. The CDR3 covers 13 residues. The V gene lost 1 base and the J gene lost 6 bases, with 10 bases spanning the gap. CDR1 is SGHNT, CDR2 YYREEE, per germline (reference sequence). As DNA, the CDR3 is TGTGCCAGCAGCTTGATTGGGGGCGATGGCTACACCTTC. Its translation is CASSLIGGDGYTF.

J is TRBJ1-2 and V is TRBV25-1; the D is unclear. Germline V gene data show CDR1 as MGHDK and CDR2 as SYGVNS. The CDR3 length is 12 residues. Trimming removed 3 bases at V and 8 bases at J, with 10 bases between. CDR3 DNA: TGTGCCAGCAGTGAGGGTCAGCGCGGCTACACCTTC. The encoded protein is CASSEGQRGYTF.

The J gene is TRBJ1-1, the V gene TRBV6-2 or TRBV6-3; D ambiguous. The CDR3 spans 13 residues. The V gene lost 6 bases and the J gene lost 6 bases, with 14 bases spanning the gap. CDR1 is MNHEY and CDR2 is SVGEGT in the germline V gene. DNA for the CDR3: TGTGCCAGCAGCCGGAGAGTAGTGGCTGAAGCTTTCTTT. It yields the protein CASSRRVVAEAFF.

The chain is built from TRBV12-3 or TRBV12-4 and TRBJ2-7; 7 bases are a match to TRBD1. The V segment lost 5 bases and the J segment 2 bases; nucleotides outside the gene matches: 3. The CDR3 sequence is 13 residues long. CDR3 DNA: TGTGCCAGCAGTCTCGACAGGGCCTACGAGCAGTACGTC. This gives the protein CASSLDRAYEQYV.

This chain connects TRBV18 to TRBJ1-1; D remains ambiguous. Per the germline V gene, CDR1 is KGHSH and CDR2 is LQKENI. Trimming stripped 1 base from V and 11 bases from J, with 11 bases between. The CDR3 sequence is 12 residues long. CDR3 in DNA: TGTGCCAGCTCACCACAGCGGAGTAGGGCTTTCTTT. This translates into CASSPQRSRAFF.

V usage is TRBV11-2 and J usage is TRBJ2-1; the D is unclear. The V gene lost 2 bases and the J gene lost 4 bases, with 12 bases spanning the gap. The CDR3 consists of 15 residues. Per germline, CDR1 SGHAT and CDR2 FQNNGV. The CDR3 reads CASSLNNGLYNEQFF. The CDR3 nucleotides are TGTGCCAGCAGCTTAAATAACGGTTTATACAATGAGCAGTTCTTC.

The V call is TRBV9, the J call TRBJ1-5; maybe TRBD1 (6 bases). The CDR3 runs 14 residues. V shed 2 bases and J shed 9 bases, with 15 bases lying between them. CDR1 and CDR2 from the germline V gene are SGDLS and YYNGEE. DNA of the CDR3: TGTGCCAGCAGCGTGGGGGACACCCAATGGCCCCAGCATTTT. This encodes CASSVGDTQWPQHF.

In this sample, this clone turned up once. The J gene is TRBJ1-4, the V gene TRBV18; perhaps TRBD1 as D (6 bases). Between the trimmed V and J ends, which lost 2 bases and 5 bases, there was a span of 12 bases. CDR3 length: 15 amino acids. Germline V lookup: CDR1 KGHSH, CDR2 LQKENI. This chain's CDR3 is CASSPNQGGNEKLFF. In DNA, the CDR3 is TGTGCCAGCTCACCAAACCAAGGGGGAAATGAAAAACTGTTTTTT.

The V gene is TRBV4-2, the J gene TRBJ1-2, with 7 nucleotides matching TRBD1. CDR1 is LGHNA, CDR2 YNFKEQ, per germline. V shed 8 bases and J 0 bases; nucleotides not matched to a gene: 9. The CDR3 covers 15 residues. CDR3: CASSFPDRPNYGYTF. CDR3 nucleotides: TGTGCCAGCTCCTTTCCGGACAGGCCTAACTATGGCTACACCTTC.

The CDR3 DNA follows: TGTGCCTGGAGTGTAGGGAGAACCGGGGAGCTGTTTTTT. Its protein product is CAWSVGRTGELFF. The rearrangement joins TRBV30 to TRBJ2-2, with D possibly being TRBD2 (5 bases). The CDR3 has 13 amino acids. Germline assignment: CDR1 GTSNPN and CDR2 SVGIG (reference sequence). V was trimmed by 0 bases and J by 5 bases, leaving 7 bases between them. Using reference TRBV30 and TRBJ2-2 for the parts outside the CDR3, the full variable domain is SQTIHQWPATLVQPVGSPLSLECTVEGTSNPNLYWYRQAAGRGLQLLFYSVGIGQISSEVPQNLSASRPQDRQFILSSKKLLLSDSGFYLCAWSVGRTGELFFGEGSRLTVL.

This clone was detected once. The chain joins TRBV30 to TRBJ2-2; tentatively, D is TRBD2 (6 bases). Germline V gene data show CDR1 as GTSNPN and CDR2 as SVGIG (reference sequence). Trimming removed 2 bases at V and 3 bases at J, with 13 bases between. CDR3 length: 15 amino acids. The CDR3 spells CAWSYGGGYTGELFF. The CDR3 DNA is TGTGCCTGGAGTTACGGGGGTGGGTACACCGGGGAGCTGTTTTTT.

The chain joins TRBV3-1 (or the pseudogene TRBV3-2) to TRBJ1-6, with unresolved D. CDR3 length equals 15 residues. Germline values: CDR1 LGHDT, CDR2 YNNKEL (reference sequence). The germline V and J ends were trimmed by 1 base and 10 bases, with 14 bases remaining between them. The CDR3 region is CASSQVVGVGSPLHF. The CDR3 nucleotides are TGTGCCAGCAGCCAAGTAGTAGGAGTCGGATCACCCCTCCACTTT.

The chain uses TRBV30 and TRBJ1-2; D unclear. Trimming removed 3 bases from V and 2 bases from J, with 13 bases in between. CDR3 length: 14 residues. The V gene's germline CDR1 is GTSNPN and CDR2 SVGIG (reference sequence). The chain's CDR3 is CAWSLQTGNYGYTF. The CDR3 region has the DNA TGTGCCTGGAGCCTCCAGACGGGGAACTATGGCTACACCTTC.

The CDR3 is CASRGGEAANEKLFF. Written as DNA, the CDR3 is TGTGCCAGTAGGGGGGGAGAAGCGGCTAATGAAAAACTGTTTTTT. V and J are TRBV19 and TRBJ1-4; tentative D call: TRBD1 (5 bases). CDR3 size: 15 residues. Between the trimmed V and J ends, which lost 6 bases and 3 bases, there was a span of 14 bases. The germline V gene encodes CDR1 LNHDA and CDR2 SQIVND (reference sequence).

Comment on this clone: Other DNA variants within this sample encode the same CDR3. The chain combines TRBV10-2 with TRBJ2-7, with 8 bases aligning to TRBD1. The junction had 3 bases not matched to a gene; V was cut back by 6 bases and J by 5 bases. CDR1 and CDR2 from the germline V gene are WSHSY and SAAADI. The CDR3 is made up of 12 amino acids. CDR3 in amino acids: CASSEQGDEQYV. Written as DNA, the CDR3 is TGCGCCAGCAGCGAACAGGGGGACGAGCAGTACGTC.

The V call is TRBV7-8, the J call TRBJ1-1, with D possibly matching TRBD1 (5 bases). This CDR3 has 17 residues. Trimming removed 5 bases from V and 4 bases from J, with 23 bases in between. Germline V lookup: CDR1 SGHVS, CDR2 FQNEAQ. The CDR3 DNA follows: TGTGCCAGCAGCCTCCGGGACTCGGGGTTCGGGGTCACTGAAGCTTTCTTT. Translation: CASSLRDSGFGVTEAFF.

This clone appeared a few times. The chain couples TRBV28 to TRBJ1-1; tentatively, D is TRBD1 (5 bases). CDR1 is MDHEN and CDR2 is SYDVKM in the germline V gene. The CDR3 is 12 residues long. Trimming shortened V by 3 bases and J by 10 bases, and 12 bases separated the two germline ends. For the CDR3, the DNA is TGTGCCAGCAGTTTCCGACAGAAGGTAGCTTTCTTT. Amino acid sequence: CASSFRQKVAFF.

J is TRBJ1-1 and V is TRBV7-3; D remains ambiguous. V dropped 6 bases and J dropped 0 bases, with 8 bases sitting between them. Germline CDR1 is SGHTA and CDR2 is FQGTGA. The CDR3 loop spans 13 amino acids. CDR3 nucleotide sequence: TGTGCCAGCAGATTGACAATGAACACTGAAGCTTTCTTT. It translates to CASRLTMNTEAFF.

The chain joins TRBV9 to TRBJ1-4; D possibly corresponds to TRBD1 (5 bases). This CDR3 is 17 amino acids long. Germline assignment: CDR1 SGDLS and CDR2 YYNGEE. V was clipped by 0 bases and J by 2 bases, with 14 bases between them. In nucleotides, the CDR3 is TGTGCCAGCAGCGTAGGGGGCAGGGCGTTCACTAATGAAAAACTGTTTTTT. It specifies CASSVGGRAFTNEKLFF.

The chain has TRBV6-5 and TRBJ2-7, with a weak D call TRBD1 (5 bases). In germline, CDR1 is MNHEY, CDR2 SVGAGI. The CDR3 loop spans 14 amino acids. V was pared by 2 bases and J by 2 bases, with 10 bases between. CDR3 in amino acids: CASSYHRTPYEQYF. CDR3 nucleotide sequence: TGTGCCAGCAGTTACCACAGGACCCCCTACGAGCAGTACTTC.

J is TRBJ1-1 and V is TRBV18; TRBD1 matches 9 bases. The CDR3 contains 17 residues. The trim removed 3 bases at V and 5 bases at J, leaving 13 bases unmatched. Germline CDR1 reads KGHSH; CDR2 reads LQKENI. This chain's CDR3 is CASSPTWDRARLTEAFF. The CDR3 DNA reads TGTGCCAGCTCACCGACCTGGGACAGGGCGAGGCTAACTGAAGCTTTCTTT.